This entry concerns a single T cell receptor beta chain. Its antigen is unknown. The data stem from a study of T cell repertoires in cytomegalovirus infection. Across the whole study: From public TCR beta signatures came an indication of both CMV infection and matching HLA type. The study, taken as a whole, reports: In two of eight donors, the top clonotype was HLA-C-restricted CMV-specific. Cumulative public TCR beta family frequency identified CMV carriers with the relevant HLA.

MiXCR, run by TCRdb on the reads, gives a single entry per CDR3 protein. The sample gives some 920,000 distinct CDR3 sequences, 31% of which show up once; over 10% is in the top ten. This receptor was identified in a human donor in good health (CMV status not recorded). Some clones in this sample may be carry-over from other donors' samples. The sequencing here drew on cultured CD8+ T cells from PBMCs, taken from culture after CMV antigen stimulation.

The CDR3 DNA reads as TGTGCCAGCCCCTCCCGGGCCAACGTCCTGACTTTC. Translation: CASPSRANVLTF. The rearrangement links TRBV12-3 or TRBV12-4 to TRBJ2-6, with D hard to call. This CDR3 is 12 amino acids long. Trimming stripped 8 bases from V and 5 bases from J, with 7 bases between.